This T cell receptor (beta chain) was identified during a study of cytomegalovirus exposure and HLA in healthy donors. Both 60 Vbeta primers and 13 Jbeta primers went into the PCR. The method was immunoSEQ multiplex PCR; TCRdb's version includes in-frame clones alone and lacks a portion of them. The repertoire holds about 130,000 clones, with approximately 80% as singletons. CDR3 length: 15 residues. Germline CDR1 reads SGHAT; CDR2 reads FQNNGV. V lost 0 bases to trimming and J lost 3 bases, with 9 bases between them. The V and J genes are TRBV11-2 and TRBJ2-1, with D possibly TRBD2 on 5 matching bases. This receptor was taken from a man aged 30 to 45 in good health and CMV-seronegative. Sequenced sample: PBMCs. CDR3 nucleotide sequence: TGTGCCAGCAGCTTAGATCCTGGGAGCTACAATGAGCAGTTCTTC. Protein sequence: CASSLDPGSYNEQFF.